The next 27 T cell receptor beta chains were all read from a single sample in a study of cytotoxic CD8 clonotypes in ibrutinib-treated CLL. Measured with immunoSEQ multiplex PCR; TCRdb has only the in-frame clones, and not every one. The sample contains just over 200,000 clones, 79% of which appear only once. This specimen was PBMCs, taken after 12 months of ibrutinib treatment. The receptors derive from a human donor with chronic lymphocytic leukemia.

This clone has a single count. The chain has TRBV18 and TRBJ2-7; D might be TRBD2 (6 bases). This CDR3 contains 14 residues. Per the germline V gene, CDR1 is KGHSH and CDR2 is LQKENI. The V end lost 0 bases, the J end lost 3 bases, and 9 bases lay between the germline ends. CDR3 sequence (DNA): TGTGCCAGCTCACCACCGTCGGGAGACTACGAGCAGTACTTC. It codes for CASSPPSGDYEQYF.

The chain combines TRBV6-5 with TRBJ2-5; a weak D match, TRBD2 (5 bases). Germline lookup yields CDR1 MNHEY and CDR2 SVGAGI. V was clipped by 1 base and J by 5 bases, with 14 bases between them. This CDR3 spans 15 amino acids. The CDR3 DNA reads TGTGCCAGCAGTTACTTGCGGGCTTCTGGGGAGACCCAGTACTTC. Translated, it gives CASSYLRASGETQYF.

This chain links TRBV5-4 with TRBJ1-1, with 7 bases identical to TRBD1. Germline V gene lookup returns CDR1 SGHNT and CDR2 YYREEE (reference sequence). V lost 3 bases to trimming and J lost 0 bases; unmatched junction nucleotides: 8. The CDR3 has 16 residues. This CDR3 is CASSSPPGGMNTEAFF. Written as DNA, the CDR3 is TGTGCCAGCAGCTCGCCACCAGGGGGTATGAACACTGAAGCTTTCTTT.

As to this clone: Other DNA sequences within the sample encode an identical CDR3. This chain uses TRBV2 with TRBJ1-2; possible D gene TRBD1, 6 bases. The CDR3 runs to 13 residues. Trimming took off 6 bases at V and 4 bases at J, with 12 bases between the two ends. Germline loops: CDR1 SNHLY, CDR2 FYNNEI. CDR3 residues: CASSSTGLYGYTF. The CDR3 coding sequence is TGTGCCAGCAGCAGCACAGGGCTCTATGGCTACACCTTC.

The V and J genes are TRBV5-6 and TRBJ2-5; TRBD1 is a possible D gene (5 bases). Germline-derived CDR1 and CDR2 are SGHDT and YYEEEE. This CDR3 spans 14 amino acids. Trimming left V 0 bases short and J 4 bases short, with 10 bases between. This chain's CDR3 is CASSLGLGPETQYF. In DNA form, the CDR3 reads TGTGCCAGCAGCTTGGGATTGGGGCCAGAGACCCAGTACTTC.

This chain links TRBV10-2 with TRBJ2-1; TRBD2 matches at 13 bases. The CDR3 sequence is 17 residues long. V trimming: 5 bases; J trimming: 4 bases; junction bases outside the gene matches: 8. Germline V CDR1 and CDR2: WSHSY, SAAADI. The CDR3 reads CASSNLPGLAGYNEQFF. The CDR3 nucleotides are TGCGCCAGCAGTAACCTACCGGGACTAGCGGGGTACAATGAGCAGTTCTTC.

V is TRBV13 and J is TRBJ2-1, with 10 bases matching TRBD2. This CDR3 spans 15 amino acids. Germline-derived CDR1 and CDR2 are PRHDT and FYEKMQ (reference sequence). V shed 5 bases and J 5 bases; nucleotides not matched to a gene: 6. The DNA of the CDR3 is TGTGCCAGCAGCCAAAGACTAGCGGGCCACAATGAGCAGTTCTTC. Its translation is CASSQRLAGHNEQFF.

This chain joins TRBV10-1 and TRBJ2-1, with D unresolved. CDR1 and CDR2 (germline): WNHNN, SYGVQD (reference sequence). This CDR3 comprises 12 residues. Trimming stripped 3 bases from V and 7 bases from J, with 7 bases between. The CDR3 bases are TGCGCCAGCAGTGACCACTTAAATGAGCAGTTCTTC. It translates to CASSDHLNEQFF.

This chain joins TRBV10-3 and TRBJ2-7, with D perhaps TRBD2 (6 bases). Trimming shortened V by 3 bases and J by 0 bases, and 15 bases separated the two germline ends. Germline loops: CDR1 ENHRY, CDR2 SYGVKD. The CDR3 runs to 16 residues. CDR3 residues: CAISDPDYSPSYEQYF. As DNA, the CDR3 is TGTGCCATCAGTGACCCGGACTATTCACCCTCCTACGAGCAGTACTTC.

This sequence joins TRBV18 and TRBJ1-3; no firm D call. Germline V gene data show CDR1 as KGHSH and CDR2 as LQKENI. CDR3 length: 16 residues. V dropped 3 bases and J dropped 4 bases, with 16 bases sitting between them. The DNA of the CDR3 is TGTGCCAGCTCACCCAACCCGGGGTTGGCAGGAAACACCATATATTTT. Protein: CASSPNPGLAGNTIYF.

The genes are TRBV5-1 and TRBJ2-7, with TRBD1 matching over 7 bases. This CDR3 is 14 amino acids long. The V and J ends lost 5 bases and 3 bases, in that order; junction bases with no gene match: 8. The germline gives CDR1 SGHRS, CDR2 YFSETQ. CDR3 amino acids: CASRTGLGLYEQYF. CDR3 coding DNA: TGCGCCAGCAGGACAGGGTTGGGGCTCTACGAGCAGTACTTC.

DNA for the CDR3: TGTGCCAGCAGCGTAACCCCCGCGAACACCGGGGAGCTGTTTTTT. This gives the protein CASSVTPANTGELFF. V usage is TRBV9 and J usage is TRBJ2-2; no definite D call. The germline V gene has CDR1 SGDLS and CDR2 YYNGEE. This CDR3 comprises 15 residues. V shed 1 base and J shed 0 bases, with 7 bases lying between them.

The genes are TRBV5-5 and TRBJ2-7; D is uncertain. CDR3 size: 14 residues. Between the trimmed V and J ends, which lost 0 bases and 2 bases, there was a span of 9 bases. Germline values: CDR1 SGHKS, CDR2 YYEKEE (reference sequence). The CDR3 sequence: CASSLVAVAYEQYF. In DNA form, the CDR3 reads TGTGCCAGCAGCTTGGTGGCAGTAGCCTACGAGCAGTACTTC.

Here the CDR3 DNA reads TGTGCCAGCACCGACGGTGGCGGCCGAGGGGTGCGGGAGCAGTACTTC. Encoded protein: CASTDGGGRGVREQYF. The chain combines TRBV2 with TRBJ2-7; tentatively, D is TRBD1 or TRBD2 (5 bases each). Looked up from germline, CDR1 is SNHLY and CDR2 is FYNNEI. The CDR3 loop spans 16 amino acids. Trimming stripped 7 bases from V and 7 bases from J, with 26 bases between.

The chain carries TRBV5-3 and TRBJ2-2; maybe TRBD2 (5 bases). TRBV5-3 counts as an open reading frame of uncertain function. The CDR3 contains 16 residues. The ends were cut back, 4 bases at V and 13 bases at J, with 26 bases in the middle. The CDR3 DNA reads TGTGCCAGAAGCCTTGCTAAGCGGTGTCGCCATACGGGGCTGTTTTTT. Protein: CARSLAKRCRHTGLFF.

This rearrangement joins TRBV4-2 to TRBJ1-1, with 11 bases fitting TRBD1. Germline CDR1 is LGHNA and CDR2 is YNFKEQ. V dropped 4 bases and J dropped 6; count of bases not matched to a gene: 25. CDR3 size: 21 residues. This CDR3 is CASSLRTGQGGARSLDAEAFF. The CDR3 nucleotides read TGTGCCAGCAGCCTGCGTACGGGACAGGGGGGCGCCAGGAGCCTGGACGCTGAAGCTTTCTTT.

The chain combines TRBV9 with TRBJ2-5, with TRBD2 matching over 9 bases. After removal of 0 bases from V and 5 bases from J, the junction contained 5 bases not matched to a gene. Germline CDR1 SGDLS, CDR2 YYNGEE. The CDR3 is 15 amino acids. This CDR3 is CASSVEGLAGETQYF. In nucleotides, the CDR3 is TGTGCCAGCAGCGTAGAGGGGCTAGCGGGGGAGACCCAGTACTTC. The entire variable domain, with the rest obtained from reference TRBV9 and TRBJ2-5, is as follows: DSGVTQTPKHLITATGQRVTLRCSPRSGDLSVYWYQQSLDQGLQFLIQYYNGEERAKGNILERFSAQQFPDLHSELNLSSLELGDSALYFCASSVEGLAGETQYFGPGTRLLVL.

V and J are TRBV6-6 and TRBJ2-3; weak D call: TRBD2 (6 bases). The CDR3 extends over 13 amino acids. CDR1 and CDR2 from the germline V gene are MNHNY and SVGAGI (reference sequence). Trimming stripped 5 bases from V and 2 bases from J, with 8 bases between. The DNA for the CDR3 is TGTGCCAGCAGTGTAGCGGACACAGATACGCAGTATTTT. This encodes CASSVADTDTQYF.

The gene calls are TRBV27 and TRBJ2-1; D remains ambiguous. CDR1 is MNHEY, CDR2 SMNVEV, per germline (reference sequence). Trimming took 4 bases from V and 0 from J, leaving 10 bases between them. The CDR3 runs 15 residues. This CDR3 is CASSSDLGSYNEQFF. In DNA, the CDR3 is TGTGCCAGCAGTTCCGACTTGGGCTCCTACAATGAGCAGTTCTTC.

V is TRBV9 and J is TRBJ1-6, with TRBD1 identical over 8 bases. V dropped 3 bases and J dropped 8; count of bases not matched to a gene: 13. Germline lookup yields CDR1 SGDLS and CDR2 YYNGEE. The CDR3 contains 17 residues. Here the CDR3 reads CASSEHEGTGLYSPLHF. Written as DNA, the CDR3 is TGTGCCAGCAGCGAGCACGAGGGGACAGGTCTATATTCACCCCTCCACTTT.

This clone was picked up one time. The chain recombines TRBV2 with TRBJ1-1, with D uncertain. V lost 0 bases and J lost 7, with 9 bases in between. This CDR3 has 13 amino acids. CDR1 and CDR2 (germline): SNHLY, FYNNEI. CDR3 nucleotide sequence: TGTGCCAGCAGTGAAGCGCTTGTGGGTGAAGCTTTCTTT. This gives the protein CASSEALVGEAFF.

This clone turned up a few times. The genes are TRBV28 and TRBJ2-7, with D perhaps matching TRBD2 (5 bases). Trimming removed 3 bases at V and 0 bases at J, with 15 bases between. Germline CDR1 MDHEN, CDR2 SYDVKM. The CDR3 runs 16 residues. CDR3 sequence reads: CASSLGGGWNSYEQYF. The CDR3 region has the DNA TGTGCCAGCAGTTTGGGTGGCGGGTGGAACTCCTACGAGCAGTACTTC.

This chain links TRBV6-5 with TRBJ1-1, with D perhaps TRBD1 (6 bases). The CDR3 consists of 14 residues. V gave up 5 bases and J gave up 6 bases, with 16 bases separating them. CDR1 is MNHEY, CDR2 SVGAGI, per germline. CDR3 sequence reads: CASSGWGGGAEAFF. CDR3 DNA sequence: TGTGCCAGCAGTGGATGGGGTGGGGGCGCTGAAGCTTTCTTT.

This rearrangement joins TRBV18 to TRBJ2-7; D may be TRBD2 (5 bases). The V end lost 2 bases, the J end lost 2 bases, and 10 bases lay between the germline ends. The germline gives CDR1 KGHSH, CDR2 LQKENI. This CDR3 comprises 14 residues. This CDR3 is CASSPGDGAYEQYF. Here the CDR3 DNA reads TGTGCCAGCTCACCAGGTGACGGGGCCTACGAGCAGTACTTC.

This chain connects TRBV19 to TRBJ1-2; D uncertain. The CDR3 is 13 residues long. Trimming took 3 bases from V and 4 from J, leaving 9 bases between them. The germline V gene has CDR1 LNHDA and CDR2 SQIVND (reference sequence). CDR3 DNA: TGTGCCAGTAGTATGGCAGTGATCTATGGCTACACCTTC. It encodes CASSMAVIYGYTF. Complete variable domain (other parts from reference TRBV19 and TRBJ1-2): DGGITQSPKYLFRKEGQNVTLSCEQNLNHDAMYWYRQDPGQGLRLIYYSQIVNDFQKGDIAEGYSVSREKKESFPLTVTSAQKNPTAFYLCASSMAVIYGYTFGSGTRLTVV.

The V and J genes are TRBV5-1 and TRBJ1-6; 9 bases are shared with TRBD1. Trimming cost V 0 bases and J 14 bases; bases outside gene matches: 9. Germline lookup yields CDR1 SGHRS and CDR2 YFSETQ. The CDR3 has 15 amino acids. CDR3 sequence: CASSLEGTGPGTLHF. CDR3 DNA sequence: TGCGCCAGCAGCTTGGAAGGGACAGGGCCCGGGACCCTCCACTTT.

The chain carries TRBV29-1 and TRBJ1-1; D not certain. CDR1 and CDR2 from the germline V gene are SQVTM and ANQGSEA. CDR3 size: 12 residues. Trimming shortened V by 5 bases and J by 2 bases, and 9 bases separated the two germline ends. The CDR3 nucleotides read TGCAGCGTTATTGCGGTTAACACTGAAGCTTTCTTT. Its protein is CSVIAVNTEAFF.